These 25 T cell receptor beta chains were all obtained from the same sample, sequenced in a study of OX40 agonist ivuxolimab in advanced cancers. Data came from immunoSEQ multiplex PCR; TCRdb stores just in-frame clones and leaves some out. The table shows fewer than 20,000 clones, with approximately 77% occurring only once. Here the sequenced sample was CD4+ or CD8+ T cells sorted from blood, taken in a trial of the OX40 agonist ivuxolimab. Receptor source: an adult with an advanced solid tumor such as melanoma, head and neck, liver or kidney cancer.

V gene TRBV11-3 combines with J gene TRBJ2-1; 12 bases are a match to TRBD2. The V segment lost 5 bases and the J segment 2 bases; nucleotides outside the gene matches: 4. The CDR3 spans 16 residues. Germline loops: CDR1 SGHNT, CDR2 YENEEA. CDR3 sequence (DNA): TGTGCCAGCAGCCCCCGGACTAGCGGGGCCTACAATGAGCAGTTCTTC. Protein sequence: CASSPRTSGAYNEQFF.

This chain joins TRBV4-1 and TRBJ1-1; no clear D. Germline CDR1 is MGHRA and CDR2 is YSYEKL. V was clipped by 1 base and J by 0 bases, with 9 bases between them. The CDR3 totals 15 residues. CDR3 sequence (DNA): TGCGCCAGCAGCCAAGGGGTGGGCCTGAACACTGAAGCTTTCTTT. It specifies CASSQGVGLNTEAFF.

This CDR3 reads CASSFSSSYEQYF. The CDR3 nucleotides read TGTGCCAGCAGTTTTTCGAGCTCCTACGAGCAGTACTTC. The chain recombines TRBV27 with TRBJ2-7; no firm D call. This CDR3 spans 13 amino acids. Germline-derived CDR1 and CDR2 are MNHEY and SMNVEV (reference sequence). V lost 3 bases to trimming and J lost 0 bases, with 6 bases between them.

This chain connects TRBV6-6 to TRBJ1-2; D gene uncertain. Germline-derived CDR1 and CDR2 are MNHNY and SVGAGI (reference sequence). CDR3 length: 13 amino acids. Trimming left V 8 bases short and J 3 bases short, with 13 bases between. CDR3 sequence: CASEAGADYGYTF. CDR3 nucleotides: TGTGCCAGCGAGGCAGGCGCAGACTATGGCTACACCTTC.

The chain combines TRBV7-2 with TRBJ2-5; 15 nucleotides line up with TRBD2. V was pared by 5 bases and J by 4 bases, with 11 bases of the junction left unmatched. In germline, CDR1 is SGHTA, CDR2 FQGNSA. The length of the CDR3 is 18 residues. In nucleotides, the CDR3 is TGTGCCAGCAGCCGTTCCGGGACTAGCGGGGGGTTGGTAGAGACCCAGTACTTC. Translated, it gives CASSRSGTSGGLVETQYF. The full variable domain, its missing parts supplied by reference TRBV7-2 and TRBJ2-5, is GAGVSQSPSNKVTEKGKDVELRCDPISGHTALYWYRQSLGQGLEFLIYFQGNSAPDKSGLPSDRFSAERTGGSVSTLTIQRTQQEDSAVYLCASSRSGTSGGLVETQYFGPGTRLLVL.

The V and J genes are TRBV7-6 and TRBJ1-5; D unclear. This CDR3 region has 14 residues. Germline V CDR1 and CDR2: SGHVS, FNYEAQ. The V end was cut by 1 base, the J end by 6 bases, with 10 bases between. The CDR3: CASSLGEAGQPQHF. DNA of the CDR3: TGTGCCAGCAGCTTAGGGGAGGCGGGTCAGCCCCAGCATTTT.

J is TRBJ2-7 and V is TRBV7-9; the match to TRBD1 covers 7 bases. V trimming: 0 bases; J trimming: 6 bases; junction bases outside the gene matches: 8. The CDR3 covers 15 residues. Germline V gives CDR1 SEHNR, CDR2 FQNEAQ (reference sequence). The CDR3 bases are TGTGCCAGCAGCTTAGCCCAGGGGACAGCCGTCGAGCAGTACTTC. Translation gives CASSLAQGTAVEQYF.

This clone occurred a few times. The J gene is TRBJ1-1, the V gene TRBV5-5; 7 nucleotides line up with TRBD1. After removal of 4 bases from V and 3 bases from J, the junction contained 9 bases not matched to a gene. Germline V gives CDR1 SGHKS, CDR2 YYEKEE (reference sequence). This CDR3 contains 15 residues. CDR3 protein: CASSTRQGWDTEAFF. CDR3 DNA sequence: TGTGCCAGCAGCACTCGACAGGGTTGGGACACTGAAGCTTTCTTT.

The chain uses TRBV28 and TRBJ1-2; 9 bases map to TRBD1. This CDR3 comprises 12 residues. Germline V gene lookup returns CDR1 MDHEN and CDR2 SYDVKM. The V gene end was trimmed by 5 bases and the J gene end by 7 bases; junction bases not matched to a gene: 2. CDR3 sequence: CASSQDRGGYTF. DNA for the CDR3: TGTGCCAGCAGTCAGGACAGGGGTGGCTACACCTTC.

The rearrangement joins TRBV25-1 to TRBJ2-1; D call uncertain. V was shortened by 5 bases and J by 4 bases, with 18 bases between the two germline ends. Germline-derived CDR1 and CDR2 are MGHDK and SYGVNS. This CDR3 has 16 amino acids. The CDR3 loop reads CASSLSGPPPYNEQFF. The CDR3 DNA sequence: TGTGCCAGCAGTTTGTCTGGACCACCCCCGTACAATGAGCAGTTCTTC. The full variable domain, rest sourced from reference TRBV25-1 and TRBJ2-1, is EADIYQTPRYLVIGTGKKITLECSQTMGHDKMYWYQQDPGMELHLIHYSYGVNSTEKGDLSSESTVSRIRTEHFPLTLESARPSHTSQYLCASSLSGPPPYNEQFFGPGTRLTVL.

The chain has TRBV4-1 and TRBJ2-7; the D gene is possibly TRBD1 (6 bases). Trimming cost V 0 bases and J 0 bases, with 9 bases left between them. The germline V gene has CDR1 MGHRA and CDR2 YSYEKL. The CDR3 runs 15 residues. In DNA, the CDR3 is TGCGCCAGCAGCCAAGATTGGGACACCTCCTACGAGCAGTACTTC. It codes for CASSQDWDTSYEQYF.

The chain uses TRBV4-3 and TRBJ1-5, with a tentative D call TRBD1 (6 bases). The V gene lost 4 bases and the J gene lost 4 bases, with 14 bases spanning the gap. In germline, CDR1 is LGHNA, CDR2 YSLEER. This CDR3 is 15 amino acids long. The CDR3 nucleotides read TGCGCCAGCAGCCTCGATGTAGGGGGAAATCAGCCCCAGCATTTT. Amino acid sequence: CASSLDVGGNQPQHF.

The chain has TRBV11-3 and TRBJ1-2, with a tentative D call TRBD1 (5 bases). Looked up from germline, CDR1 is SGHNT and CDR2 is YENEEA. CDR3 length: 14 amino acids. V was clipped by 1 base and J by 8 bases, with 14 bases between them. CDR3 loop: CASSLAPGRAGYTF. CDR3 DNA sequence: TGTGCCAGCAGCTTAGCCCCCGGCAGGGCCGGCTACACCTTC. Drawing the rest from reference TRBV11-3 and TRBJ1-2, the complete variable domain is EAGVVQSPRYKIIEKKQPVAFWCNPISGHNTLYWYLQNLGQGPELLIRYENEEAVDDSQLPKDRFSAERLKGVDSTLKIQPAELGDSAVYLCASSLAPGRAGYTFGSGTRLTVV.

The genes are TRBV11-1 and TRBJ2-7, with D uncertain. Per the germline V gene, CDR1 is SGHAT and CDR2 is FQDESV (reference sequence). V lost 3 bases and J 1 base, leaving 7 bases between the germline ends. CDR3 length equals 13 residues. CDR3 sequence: CASSLEQSYEQYF. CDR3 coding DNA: TGTGCCAGCAGCTTGGAACAGTCCTACGAGCAGTACTTC. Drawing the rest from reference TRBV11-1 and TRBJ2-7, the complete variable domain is EAEVAQSPRYKITEKSQAVAFWCDPISGHATLYWYRQILGQGPELLVQFQDESVVDDSQLPKDRFSAERLKGVDSTLKIQPAELGDSAMYLCASSLEQSYEQYFGPGTRLTVT.

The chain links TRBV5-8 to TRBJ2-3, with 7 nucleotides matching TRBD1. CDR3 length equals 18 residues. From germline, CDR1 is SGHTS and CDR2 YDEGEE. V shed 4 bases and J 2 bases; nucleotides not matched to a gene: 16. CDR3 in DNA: TGTGCCAGCAGCCGCACTTATAGTTGGACAGGCGACACAGATACGCAGTATTTT. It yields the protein CASSRTYSWTGDTDTQYF.

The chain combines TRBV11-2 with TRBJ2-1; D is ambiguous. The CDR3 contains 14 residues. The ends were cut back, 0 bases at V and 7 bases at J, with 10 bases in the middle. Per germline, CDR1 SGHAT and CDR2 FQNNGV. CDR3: CASSLEIVGNEQFF. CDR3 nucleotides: TGTGCCAGCAGCTTAGAAATAGTTGGGAATGAGCAGTTCTTC.

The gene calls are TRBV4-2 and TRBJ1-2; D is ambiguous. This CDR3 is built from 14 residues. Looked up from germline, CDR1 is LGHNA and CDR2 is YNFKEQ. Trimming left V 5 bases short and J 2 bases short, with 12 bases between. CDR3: CASSFFGGNYGYTF. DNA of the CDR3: TGTGCCAGCAGCTTTTTTGGAGGAAACTATGGCTACACCTTC.

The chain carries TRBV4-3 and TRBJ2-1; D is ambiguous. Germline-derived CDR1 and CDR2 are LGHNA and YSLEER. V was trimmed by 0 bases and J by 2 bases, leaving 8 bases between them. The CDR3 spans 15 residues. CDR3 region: CASSQEFSPYNEQFF. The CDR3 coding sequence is TGCGCCAGCAGCCAAGAGTTCAGTCCCTACAATGAGCAGTTCTTC.

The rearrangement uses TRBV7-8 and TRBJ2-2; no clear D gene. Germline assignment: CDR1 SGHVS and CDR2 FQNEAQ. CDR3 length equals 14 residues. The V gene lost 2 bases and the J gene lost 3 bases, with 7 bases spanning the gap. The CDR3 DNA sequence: TGTGCCAGCAGCTTAAGCGTATACACCGGGGAGCTGTTTTTT. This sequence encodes CASSLSVYTGELFF.

For the CDR3, the DNA is TGTGCCAGCAGCTTAGATTTAAGCGGGGGGGTTTACAATGAGCAGTTCTTC. This gives the protein CASSLDLSGGVYNEQFF. The rearrangement uses TRBV11-3 and TRBJ2-1, with 10 nucleotides matching TRBD2. Germline CDR1 and CDR2: SGHNT and YENEEA. The CDR3 contains 17 residues. V shed 0 bases and J 4 bases; nucleotides not matched to a gene: 6.

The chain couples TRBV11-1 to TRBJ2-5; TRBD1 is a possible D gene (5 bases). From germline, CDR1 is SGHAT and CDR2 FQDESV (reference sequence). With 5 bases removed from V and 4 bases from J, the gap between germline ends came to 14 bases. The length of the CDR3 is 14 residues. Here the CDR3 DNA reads TGTGCCAGCAGCCAAGTGACAGTAGGAGAGACCCAGTACTTC. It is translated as CASSQVTVGETQYF.

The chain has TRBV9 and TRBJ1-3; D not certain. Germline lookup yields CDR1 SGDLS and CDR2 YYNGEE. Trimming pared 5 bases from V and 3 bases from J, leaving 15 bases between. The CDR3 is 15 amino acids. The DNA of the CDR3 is TGTGCCAGCAGTGACGCTTCGGGGTTTGGAAACACCATATATTTT. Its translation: CASSDASGFGNTIYF. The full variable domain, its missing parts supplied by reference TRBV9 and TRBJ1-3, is DSGVTQTPKHLITATGQRVTLRCSPRSGDLSVYWYQQSLDQGLQFLIQYYNGEERAKGNILERFSAQQFPDLHSELNLSSLELGDSALYFCASSDASGFGNTIYFGEGSWLTVV.

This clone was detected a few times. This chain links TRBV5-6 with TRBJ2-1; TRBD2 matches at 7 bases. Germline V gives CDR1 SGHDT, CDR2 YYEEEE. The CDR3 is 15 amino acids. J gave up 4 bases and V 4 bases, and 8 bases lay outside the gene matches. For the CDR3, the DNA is TGTGCCAGCAGCCTCGGAGGGAGGGCTTACAATGAGCAGTTCTTC. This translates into CASSLGGRAYNEQFF.

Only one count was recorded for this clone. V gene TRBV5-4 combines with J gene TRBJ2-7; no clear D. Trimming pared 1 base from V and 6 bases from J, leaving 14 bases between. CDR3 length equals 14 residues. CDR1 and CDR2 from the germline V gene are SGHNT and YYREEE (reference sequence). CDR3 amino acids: CASSLTSVLSEQYF. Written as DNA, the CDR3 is TGTGCCAGCAGCTTGACCTCGGTCCTGTCCGAGCAGTACTTC.

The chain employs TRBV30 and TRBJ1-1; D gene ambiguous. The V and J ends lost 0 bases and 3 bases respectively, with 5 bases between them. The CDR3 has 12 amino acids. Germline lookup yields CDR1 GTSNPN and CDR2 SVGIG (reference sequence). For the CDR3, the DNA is TGTGCCTGGAGTGTCGGATACACTGAAGCTTTCTTT. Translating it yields CAWSVGYTEAFF.